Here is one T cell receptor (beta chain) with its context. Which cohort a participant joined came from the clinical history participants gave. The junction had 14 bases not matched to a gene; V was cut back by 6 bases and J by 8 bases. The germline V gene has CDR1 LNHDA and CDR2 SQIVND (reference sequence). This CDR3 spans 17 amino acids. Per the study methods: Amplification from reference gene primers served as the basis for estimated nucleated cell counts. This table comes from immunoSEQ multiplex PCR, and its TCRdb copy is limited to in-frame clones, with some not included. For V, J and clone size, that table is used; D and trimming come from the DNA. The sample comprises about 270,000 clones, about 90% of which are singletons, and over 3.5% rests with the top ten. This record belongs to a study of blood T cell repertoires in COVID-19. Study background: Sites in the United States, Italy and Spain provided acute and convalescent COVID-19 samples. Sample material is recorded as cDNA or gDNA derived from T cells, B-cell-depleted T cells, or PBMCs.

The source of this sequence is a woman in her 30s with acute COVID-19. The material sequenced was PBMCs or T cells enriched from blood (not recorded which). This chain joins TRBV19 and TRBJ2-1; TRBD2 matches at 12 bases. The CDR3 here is CASSRPPLAGGPDEQFF. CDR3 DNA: TGTGCCAGTAGCCGCCCCCCTCTAGCGGGAGGGCCCGATGAGCAGTTCTTC.